This T cell receptor (beta chain) comes out of a study of T cell responses to AZD1222 COVID-19 vaccine. Across the whole study: The analysis combined second doses at about 4 or about 12 weeks.

Study-level findings and limits: Spike-specific TCR depth and breadth grew after two AZD1222 doses. In all cases, repertoires were sampled only after the peak T cell response.

Sequencing was performed with immunoSEQ multiplex PCR; in TCRdb, only in-frame clones are kept and a portion is missing. The sample lists 100,000 or so clones, about 89% occurring once. This clone was picked up one time. The target antigen is unknown. CDR3 size: 12 residues. CDR1 and CDR2 (germline): MRHNA, SNTAGT. The V end was cut by 7 bases, the J end by 4 bases, with 10 bases between. The sequencing used peripheral blood, collected on day 0 of AZD1222 vaccination. This TCR came from an adult in good health. The gene calls are TRBV6-4 and TRBJ2-5; D is possibly TRBD1 (6 bases). The CDR3 nucleotides read TGTGCCAGCACCGGACAGATAGAGACCCAGTACTTC. It specifies CASTGQIETQYF.